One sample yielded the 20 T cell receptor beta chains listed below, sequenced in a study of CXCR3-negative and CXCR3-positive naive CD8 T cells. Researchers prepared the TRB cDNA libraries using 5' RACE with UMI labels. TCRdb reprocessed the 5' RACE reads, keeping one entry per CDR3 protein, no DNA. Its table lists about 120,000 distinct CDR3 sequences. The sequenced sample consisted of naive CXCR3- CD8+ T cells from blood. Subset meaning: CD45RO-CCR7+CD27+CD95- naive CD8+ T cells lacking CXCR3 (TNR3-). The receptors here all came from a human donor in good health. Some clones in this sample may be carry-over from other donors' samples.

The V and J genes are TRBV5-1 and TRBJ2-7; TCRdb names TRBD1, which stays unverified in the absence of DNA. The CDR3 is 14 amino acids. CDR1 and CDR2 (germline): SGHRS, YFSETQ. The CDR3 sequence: CASSTSQGRSEQYF.

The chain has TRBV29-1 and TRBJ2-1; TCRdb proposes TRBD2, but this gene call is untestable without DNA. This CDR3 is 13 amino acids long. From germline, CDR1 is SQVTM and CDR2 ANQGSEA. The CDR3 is CSLRQGGYNEQFF.

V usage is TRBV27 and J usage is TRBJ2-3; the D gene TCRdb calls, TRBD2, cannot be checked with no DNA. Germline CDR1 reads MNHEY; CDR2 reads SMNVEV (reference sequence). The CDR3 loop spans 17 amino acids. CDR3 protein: CASSTQGAAGGRDTQHF.

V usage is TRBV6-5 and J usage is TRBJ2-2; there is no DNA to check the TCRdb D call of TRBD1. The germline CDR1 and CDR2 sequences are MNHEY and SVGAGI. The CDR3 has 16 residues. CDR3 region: CASSYSLDRATGELFF.

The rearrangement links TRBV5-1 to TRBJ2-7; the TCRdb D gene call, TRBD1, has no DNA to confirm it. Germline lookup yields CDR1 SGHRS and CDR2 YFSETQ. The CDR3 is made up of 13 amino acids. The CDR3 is CASSWRQGYEQYF.

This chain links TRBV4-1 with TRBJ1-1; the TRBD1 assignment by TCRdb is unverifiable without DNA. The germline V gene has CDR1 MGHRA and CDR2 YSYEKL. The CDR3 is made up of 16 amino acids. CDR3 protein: CASSHEPGQAVSHAFF.

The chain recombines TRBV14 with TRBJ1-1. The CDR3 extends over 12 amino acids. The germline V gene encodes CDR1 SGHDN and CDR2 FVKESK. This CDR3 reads CASSPWGTEAFF.

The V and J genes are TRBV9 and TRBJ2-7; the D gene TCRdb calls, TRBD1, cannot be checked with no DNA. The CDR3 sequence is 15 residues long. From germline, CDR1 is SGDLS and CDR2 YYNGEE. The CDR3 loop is CASSAGDGAAYEQYF.

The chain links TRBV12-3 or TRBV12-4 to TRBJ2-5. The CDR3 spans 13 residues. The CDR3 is CASSHSLAETQYF.

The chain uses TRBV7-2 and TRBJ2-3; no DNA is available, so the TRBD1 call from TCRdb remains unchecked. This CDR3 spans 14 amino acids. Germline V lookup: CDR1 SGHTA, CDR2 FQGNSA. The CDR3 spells CASSPFPDADTQYF. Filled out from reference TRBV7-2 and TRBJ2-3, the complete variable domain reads GAGVSQSPSNKVTEKGKDVELRCDPISGHTALYWYRQSLGQGLEFLIYFQGNSAPDKSGLPSDRFSAERTGGSVSTLTIQRTQQEDSAVYLCASSPFPDADTQYFGPGTRLTVL.

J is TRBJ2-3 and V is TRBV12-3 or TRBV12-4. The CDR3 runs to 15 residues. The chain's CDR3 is CASTVAAITTDTQYF.

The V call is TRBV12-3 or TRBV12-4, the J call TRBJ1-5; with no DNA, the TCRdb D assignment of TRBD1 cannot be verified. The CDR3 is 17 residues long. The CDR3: CASSFRVGDRAVQPQHF.

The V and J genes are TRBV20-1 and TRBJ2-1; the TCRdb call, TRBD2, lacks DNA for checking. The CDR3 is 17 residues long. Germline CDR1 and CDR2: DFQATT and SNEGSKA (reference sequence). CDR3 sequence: CSARQPLAGVLYNEQFF.

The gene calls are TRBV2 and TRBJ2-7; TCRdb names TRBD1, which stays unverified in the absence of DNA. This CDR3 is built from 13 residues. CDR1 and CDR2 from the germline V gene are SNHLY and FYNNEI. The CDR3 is CASSGGQGYEQYF.

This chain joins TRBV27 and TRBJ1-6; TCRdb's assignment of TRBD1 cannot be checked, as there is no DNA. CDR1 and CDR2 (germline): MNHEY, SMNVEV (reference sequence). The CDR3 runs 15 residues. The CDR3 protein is CASTPETGGNSPLHF.

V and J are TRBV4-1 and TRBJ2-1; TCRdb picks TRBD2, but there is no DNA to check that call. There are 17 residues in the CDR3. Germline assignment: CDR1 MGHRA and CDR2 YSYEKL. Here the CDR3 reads CASSLPLAGVAYNEQFF.

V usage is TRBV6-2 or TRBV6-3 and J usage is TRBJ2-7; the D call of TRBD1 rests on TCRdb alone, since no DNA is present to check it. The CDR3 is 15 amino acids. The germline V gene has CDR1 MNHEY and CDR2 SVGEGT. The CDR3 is CASSTGHSRPYEQYF.

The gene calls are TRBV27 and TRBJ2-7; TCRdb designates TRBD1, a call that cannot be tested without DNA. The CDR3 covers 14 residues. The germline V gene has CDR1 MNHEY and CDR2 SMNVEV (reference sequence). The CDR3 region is CASSSQQGAHEQYF.

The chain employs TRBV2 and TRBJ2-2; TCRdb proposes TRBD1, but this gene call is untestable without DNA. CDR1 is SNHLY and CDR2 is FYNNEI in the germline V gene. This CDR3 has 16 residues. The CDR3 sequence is CASNPGMGSNTGELFF.

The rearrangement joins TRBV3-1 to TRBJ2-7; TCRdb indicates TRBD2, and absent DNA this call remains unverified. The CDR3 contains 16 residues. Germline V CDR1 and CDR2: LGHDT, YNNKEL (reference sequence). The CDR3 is CASSHSSWLAGVEQYF.